Following are 12 T cell receptor beta chains from one sample sequenced in a study of blood T cell repertoires in COVID-19. Produced via immunoSEQ multiplex PCR; TCRdb's table is partial and in-frame only. This sample has about 140,000 clones, with about 76% found just once. The source material was peripheral blood. These receptors all come from an elderly man with acute or convalescent COVID-19.

The rearrangement links TRBV2 to TRBJ2-2; D unresolved. Germline V gene lookup returns CDR1 SNHLY and CDR2 FYNNEI. V lost 0 bases, J lost 1 base, and 6 bases lay in between. The CDR3 totals 15 residues. The CDR3 reads CASSEALRNTGELFF. CDR3 in DNA: TGTGCCAGCAGTGAAGCGCTTAGGAACACCGGGGAGCTGTTTTTT.

This clone was seen a few times. CDR3 nucleotides: TGTGCCAGCAGCTTAGCGCTGAGCGCCGAGCAGTACTTC. Translated, it gives CASSLALSAEQYF. This rearrangement joins TRBV7-6 to TRBJ2-7; D gene unclear. Germline lookup yields CDR1 SGHVS and CDR2 FNYEAQ. Trimming cost V 0 bases and J 6 bases, with 9 bases left between them. This CDR3 has 13 amino acids.

The chain recombines TRBV11-2 with TRBJ1-2; the match to TRBD1 covers 11 bases. The CDR3 consists of 15 residues. Unmatched junction bases numbered 1, after V lost 0 bases and J lost 4 bases. Germline CDR1 is SGHAT and CDR2 is FQNNGV. The CDR3 is CASSLDGTGGYGYTF. The CDR3 region has the DNA TGTGCCAGCAGCTTAGACGGGACAGGGGGCTATGGCTACACCTTC.

The gene calls are TRBV19 and TRBJ1-5; no clear D. With 5 bases removed from V and 7 bases from J, the gap between germline ends came to 9 bases. This CDR3 contains 12 residues. Per germline, CDR1 LNHDA and CDR2 SQIVND (reference sequence). The CDR3 sequence is CASSPSGQPQHF. DNA of the CDR3: TGTGCCAGTAGTCCCTCGGGGCAGCCCCAGCATTTT. The full variable domain, with the rest looked up from reference TRBV19 and TRBJ1-5, is DGGITQSPKYLFRKEGQNVTLSCEQNLNHDAMYWYRQDPGQGLRLIYYSQIVNDFQKGDIAEGYSVSREKKESFPLTVTSAQKNPTAFYLCASSPSGQPQHFGDGTRLSIL.

The J gene is TRBJ1-4, the V gene TRBV3-1 (or the pseudogene TRBV3-2); 9 positions match TRBD1. CDR3 length: 14 amino acids. The V segment lost 8 bases and the J segment 4 bases; nucleotides outside the gene matches: 5. The germline CDR1 and CDR2 sequences are LGHDT and YNNKEL (reference sequence). The DNA for the CDR3 is TGTGCCAGCCGGGACAGGGAAGTTAATGAAAAACTGTTTTTT. Protein sequence: CASRDREVNEKLFF.

The table lists this clone with a few counts. The chain combines TRBV4-2 with TRBJ1-3, with a tentative D call TRBD1 (5 bases). Germline CDR1 reads LGHNA; CDR2 reads YNFKEQ. V gave up 1 base and J gave up 4 bases, with 11 bases separating them. The CDR3 consists of 15 residues. The CDR3 DNA is TGTGCCAGCAGCCAAGGCGCCAGGGTCGGAAACACCATATATTTT. Amino acids: CASSQGARVGNTIYF.

In this sample, this clone turned up a few times. The V and J genes are TRBV4-2 and TRBJ1-6; tentatively, D is TRBD1 (5 bases). The CDR3 sequence is 16 residues long. Trimming cost V 6 bases and J 8 bases, with 20 bases left between them. The germline gives CDR1 LGHNA, CDR2 YNFKEQ. CDR3 in amino acids: CASSPLAGGEHSPLHF. Here the CDR3 DNA reads TGTGCCAGCAGTCCTTTGGCTGGAGGGGAACATTCACCCCTCCACTTT.

The rearrangement links TRBV5-6 to TRBJ2-2, with 11 bases lining up with TRBD2. In germline, CDR1 is SGHDT, CDR2 YYEEEE. The ends lost 4 bases at V and 6 bases at J; junction bases unmatched: 5. The CDR3 is made up of 15 amino acids. CDR3 in amino acids: CASSLAGGLSGELFF. CDR3 DNA: TGTGCCAGCAGCCTAGCGGGGGGCCTGTCCGGGGAGCTGTTTTTT.

This chain connects TRBV2 to TRBJ1-2, with 11 bases fitting TRBD1. With 7 bases clipped from V and 6 bases from J, the junction kept 4 bases outside the gene matches. From germline, CDR1 is SNHLY and CDR2 FYNNEI. The CDR3 runs 13 residues. CDR3 sequence (DNA): TGTGCCAGCACCGGACAGGGGGCACATGGCTACACCTTC. Translated: CASTGQGAHGYTF.

This sequence joins TRBV15 and TRBJ1-2; TRBD1 is a possible D gene (6 bases). The CDR3 extends over 14 amino acids. V was clipped by 1 base and J by 4 bases, with 10 bases between them. Looked up from germline, CDR1 is LNHNV and CDR2 is YYDKDF (reference sequence). CDR3 nucleotide sequence: TGTGCCACCAGCAGAGGCGGACAGCTCTATGGCTACACCTTC. This encodes CATSRGGQLYGYTF.

Concerning this clone: A junction boundary mismatches the germline segment, possibly from a read error. The chain links TRBV6-2 or TRBV6-3 to TRBJ1-2; 11 positions match TRBD1. Germline CDR1 is MNHEY and CDR2 is SVGEGT. This CDR3 region has 13 residues. For the CDR3, the DNA is TGTGCCAGCAGTTACGACGGACAGGGGGCGGCGGTCTTC. Amino acid sequence: CASSYDGQGAAVF.

The chain recombines TRBV3-1 (or the pseudogene TRBV3-2) with TRBJ1-1; no clear D gene. V was clipped by 4 bases and J by 0 bases, with 9 bases between them. The CDR3 has 14 residues. Germline V gene sequence: CDR1 LGHDT, CDR2 YNNKEL (reference sequence). The CDR3: CASSPGVMNTEAFF. The CDR3 DNA reads as TGTGCCAGCAGCCCCGGGGTTATGAACACTGAAGCTTTCTTT.